Each of the 16 T cell receptor beta chains below was sequenced from the same sample in a study of blood T cell repertoires in COVID-19. The repertoire was sequenced with immunoSEQ multiplex PCR; TCRdb's copy has only in-frame clones and lacks some. The sample shows 150,000 to 200,000 clones, around nine tenths of them seen only once. Sequences were obtained from peripheral blood. The receptor source for this set is a man between 35 and 55 years old with acute or convalescent COVID-19.

CDR3 DNA: TGTGCCAGCAGTTTATTGGCAGGGGGCAGCGGAAACACCATATATTTT. Protein product: CASSLLAGGSGNTIYF. J is TRBJ1-3 and V is TRBV28, with TRBD1 identical over 8 bases. J lost 4 bases, V lost 1 base, and 6 bases had no gene match. From germline, CDR1 is MDHEN and CDR2 SYDVKM. This CDR3 is built from 16 residues.

The rearrangement joins TRBV2 to TRBJ1-3; no firm D call. This CDR3 comprises 15 residues. V lost 4 bases to trimming and J lost 2 bases, with 12 bases between them. Germline V gene sequence: CDR1 SNHLY, CDR2 FYNNEI. CDR3 coding DNA: TGTGCCAGCAGTGTGGAGGGTACCCCTGGAAACACCATATATTTT. Translated, it gives CASSVEGTPGNTIYF.

The rearrangement joins TRBV7-2 to TRBJ2-6; D unclear. Per the germline V gene, CDR1 is SGHTA and CDR2 is FQGNSA. V dropped 4 bases and J dropped 0 bases, with 13 bases sitting between them. The CDR3 spans 17 residues. The CDR3 sequence: CASSSAGGASGANVLTF. CDR3 nucleotide sequence: TGTGCCAGCAGCTCCGCCGGCGGAGCCTCTGGGGCCAACGTCCTGACTTTC.

The CDR3 sequence: CASSIGTSGGARTGELFF. As DNA, the CDR3 is TGTGCCAGTAGTATAGGGACTAGCGGGGGGGCGAGAACCGGGGAGCTGTTTTTT. The gene calls are TRBV19 and TRBJ2-2, with 15 bases fitting TRBD2. The CDR3 contains 18 residues. CDR1 LNHDA and CDR2 SQIVND come from the germline V gene (reference sequence). Trimming removed 1 base from V and 5 bases from J; junction bases left unmatched: 5.

This clone showed up just once. The chain couples TRBV19 to TRBJ2-4, with 11 bases lining up with TRBD1. CDR1 is LNHDA and CDR2 is SQIVND in the germline V gene (reference sequence). V gave up 5 bases and J gave up 1 base; unmatched junction bases: 10. The CDR3 covers 18 residues. Here the CDR3 reads CASSPGQGAYGAKNIQYF. The CDR3 DNA follows: TGTGCCAGTAGTCCCGGACAGGGGGCATATGGGGCCAAAAACATTCAGTACTTC.

CDR3 DNA sequence: TGTGCCACCAGTCCCACCAACCGGGACAGCTCAATCTCTGGAAACACCATATATTTT. Encoded protein: CATSPTNRDSSISGNTIYF. This sequence joins TRBV24-1 and TRBJ1-3, with 7 nucleotides matching TRBD1. This CDR3 has 19 residues. The germline gives CDR1 KGHDR, CDR2 SFDVKD. V shed 6 bases and J 0 bases; nucleotides not matched to a gene: 16.

This chain uses TRBV18 with TRBJ1-6; D gene unclear. CDR3 length: 14 residues. The germline gives CDR1 KGHSH, CDR2 LQKENI. V was trimmed by 3 bases and J by 13 bases, leaving 16 bases between them. DNA of the CDR3: TGTGCCAGCTCACCTGAAGTCGAGGGTTTCCCCCTCCACTTT. Translation: CASSPEVEGFPLHF.

This chain links TRBV6-5 with TRBJ2-1; 7 nucleotides line up with TRBD1. Germline V gene lookup returns CDR1 MNHEY and CDR2 SVGAGI. The CDR3 is 15 amino acids. V gave up 5 bases and J gave up 10 bases; unmatched junction bases: 14. CDR3 loop: CASSTMADRAREQFF. The CDR3 nucleotides read TGTGCCAGCAGTACCATGGCCGACAGGGCGAGGGAGCAGTTCTTC.

The chain uses TRBV7-3 and TRBJ2-2; weak D call: TRBD2 (6 bases). V lost 6 bases and J 7 bases, leaving 21 bases between the germline ends. Germline CDR1 is SGHTA and CDR2 is FQGTGA. The CDR3 runs to 16 residues. The CDR3 is CASRAGGLPGIGELFF. Here the CDR3 DNA reads TGTGCCAGCAGGGCGGGCGGACTACCGGGTATCGGGGAGCTGTTTTTT.

The V and J genes are TRBV9 and TRBJ2-7; D may be TRBD1 (6 bases). This CDR3 is built from 14 residues. From germline, CDR1 is SGDLS and CDR2 YYNGEE. The V end lost 0 bases, the J end lost 3 bases, and 10 bases lay between the germline ends. CDR3 DNA: TGTGCCAGCAGCGTAGGGGGACACAACTACGAGCAGTACTTC. Translated: CASSVGGHNYEQYF.

The CDR3 sequence is CASSLGTIGEQYF. The CDR3 DNA reads as TGTGCCAGCAGCTTGGGGACTATCGGTGAGCAGTACTTC. The chain employs TRBV7-9 and TRBJ2-7; 7 bases fit TRBD2. Germline CDR1 reads SEHNR; CDR2 reads FQNEAQ (reference sequence). The CDR3 has 13 residues. Trimming removed 3 bases from V and 7 bases from J; junction bases left unmatched: 6.

The chain carries TRBV11-2 and TRBJ1-2, with 7 bases fitting TRBD1. This CDR3 is built from 14 residues. J was trimmed by 8 bases and V by 5 bases; bases with no gene match: 11. Germline V CDR1 and CDR2: SGHAT, FQNNGV. The DNA for the CDR3 is TGTGCCAGCAGCCAGGGACAGTCATACCTCGGCTACACCTTC. This translates into CASSQGQSYLGYTF.

The chain recombines TRBV19 with TRBJ2-1, with TRBD2 matching 10 bases. Germline V CDR1 and CDR2: LNHDA, SQIVND (reference sequence). This CDR3 has 17 amino acids. Trimming took 3 bases from V and 3 from J; bases not matched to a gene: 8. CDR3 DNA: TGTGCCAGTAGTATCCTTACTAGCGGGGCTTACTACAATGAGCAGTTCTTC. It is translated as CASSILTSGAYYNEQFF.

V is TRBV6-5 and J is TRBJ1-2, with 8 nucleotides matching TRBD1. This CDR3 comprises 15 residues. Germline trimming cut 2 bases from V and 3 bases from J; bases unmatched to any gene: 5. The V gene's germline CDR1 is MNHEY and CDR2 SVGAGI. The CDR3 region has the DNA TGTGCCAGCAGTTACCTCCGGACAGGGCACTATGGCTACACCTTC. Its translation is CASSYLRTGHYGYTF.

The V and J genes are TRBV2 and TRBJ2-7; maybe TRBD1 (6 bases). The CDR3 consists of 14 residues. V lost 2 bases, J lost 0 bases, and 8 bases lay in between. Germline V lookup: CDR1 SNHLY, CDR2 FYNNEI. CDR3 protein: CASSELGASYEQYF. The CDR3 DNA reads TGTGCCAGCAGTGAACTGGGGGCCTCCTACGAGCAGTACTTC.

The rearrangement joins TRBV6-5 to TRBJ2-7; D gene uncertain. The CDR3 contains 15 residues. The V gene lost 2 bases and the J gene lost 1 base, with 12 bases spanning the gap. The germline gives CDR1 MNHEY, CDR2 SVGAGI. Here the CDR3 reads CASSYVQATSYEQYF. The CDR3 coding sequence is TGTGCCAGCAGTTACGTCCAGGCCACGTCCTACGAGCAGTACTTC.